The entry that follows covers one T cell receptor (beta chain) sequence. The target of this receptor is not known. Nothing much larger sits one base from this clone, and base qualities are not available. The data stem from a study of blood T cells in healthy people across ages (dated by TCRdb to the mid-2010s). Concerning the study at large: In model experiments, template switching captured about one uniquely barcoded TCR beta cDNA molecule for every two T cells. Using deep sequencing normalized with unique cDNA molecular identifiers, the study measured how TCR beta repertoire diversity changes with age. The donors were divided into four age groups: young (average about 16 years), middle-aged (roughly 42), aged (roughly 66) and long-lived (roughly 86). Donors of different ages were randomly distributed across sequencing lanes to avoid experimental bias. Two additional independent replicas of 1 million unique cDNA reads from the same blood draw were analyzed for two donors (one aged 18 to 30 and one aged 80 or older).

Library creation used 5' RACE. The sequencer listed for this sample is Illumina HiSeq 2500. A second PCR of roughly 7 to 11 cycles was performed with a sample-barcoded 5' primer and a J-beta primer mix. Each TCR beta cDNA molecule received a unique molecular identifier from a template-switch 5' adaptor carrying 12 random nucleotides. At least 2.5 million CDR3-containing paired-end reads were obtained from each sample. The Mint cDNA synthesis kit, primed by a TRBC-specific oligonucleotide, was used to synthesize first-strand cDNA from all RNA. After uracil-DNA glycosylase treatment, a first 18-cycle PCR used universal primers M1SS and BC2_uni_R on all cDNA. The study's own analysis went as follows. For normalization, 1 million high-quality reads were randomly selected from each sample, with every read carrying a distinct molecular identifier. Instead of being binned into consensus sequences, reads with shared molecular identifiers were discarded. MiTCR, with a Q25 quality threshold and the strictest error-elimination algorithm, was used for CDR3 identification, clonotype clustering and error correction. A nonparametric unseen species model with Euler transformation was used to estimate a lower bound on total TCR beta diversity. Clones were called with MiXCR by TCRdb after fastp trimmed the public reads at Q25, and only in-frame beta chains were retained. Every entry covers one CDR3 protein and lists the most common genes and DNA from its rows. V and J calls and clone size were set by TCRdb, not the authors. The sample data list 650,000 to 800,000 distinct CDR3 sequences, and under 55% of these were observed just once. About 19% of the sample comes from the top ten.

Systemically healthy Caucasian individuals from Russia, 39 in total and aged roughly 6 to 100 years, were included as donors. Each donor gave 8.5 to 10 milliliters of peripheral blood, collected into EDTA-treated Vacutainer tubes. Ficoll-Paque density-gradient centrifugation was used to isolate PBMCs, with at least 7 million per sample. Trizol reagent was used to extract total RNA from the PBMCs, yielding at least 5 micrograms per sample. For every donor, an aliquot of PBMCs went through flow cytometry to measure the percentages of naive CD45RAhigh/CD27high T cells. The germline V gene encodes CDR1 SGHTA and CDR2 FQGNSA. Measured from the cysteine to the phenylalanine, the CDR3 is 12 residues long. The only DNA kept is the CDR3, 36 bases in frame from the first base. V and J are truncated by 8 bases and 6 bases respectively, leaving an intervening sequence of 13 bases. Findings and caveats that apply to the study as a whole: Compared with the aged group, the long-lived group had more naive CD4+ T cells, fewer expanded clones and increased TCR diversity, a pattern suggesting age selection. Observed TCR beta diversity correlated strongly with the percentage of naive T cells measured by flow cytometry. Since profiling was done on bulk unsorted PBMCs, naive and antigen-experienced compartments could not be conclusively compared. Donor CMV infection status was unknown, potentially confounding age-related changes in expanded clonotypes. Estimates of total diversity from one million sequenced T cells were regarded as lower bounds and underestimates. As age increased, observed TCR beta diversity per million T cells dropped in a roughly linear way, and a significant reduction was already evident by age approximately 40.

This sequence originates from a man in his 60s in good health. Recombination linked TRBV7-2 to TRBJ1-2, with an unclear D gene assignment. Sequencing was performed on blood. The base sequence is TGTGCCAGCCTCTCTCCCAGCGATGGCTACACCTTC. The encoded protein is CASLSPSDGYTF.